Described below is a single T cell receptor beta chain sequence and its context. The antigen is undetermined. This entry is derived from a study of T cell responses to AZD1222 COVID-19 vaccine. Points from the study as a whole: Clonal diversity may have been underestimated in mostly white British donors. Distributed over spike, vaccine-associated CD4 TCRs predominated at 160-218 and 743-854. Increased Spike-specific TCR breadth and depth were observed after two AZD1222 doses.

Assay used: immunoSEQ multiplex PCR; TCRdb lists only in-frame clones, some missing. The table lists 130,000 or so clones, about 91% of them singletons, with around 1.9% in the top ten. Looked up from germline, CDR1 is LNHDA and CDR2 is SQIVND (reference sequence). V lost 4 bases and J 9 bases, leaving 15 bases between the germline ends. CDR3 size: 13 residues. This TCR was sampled from an adult who received the AZD1222 COVID-19 vaccine. The input for sequencing was peripheral blood, taken 28 days after the second AZD1222 dose. This chain joins TRBV19 and TRBJ1-1; a weak D match, TRBD1 (5 bases). The DNA of the CDR3 is TGTGCCAGTAGTACGGGGCCAGCTACCCAAGCTTTCTTT. This codes for CASSTGPATQAFF.